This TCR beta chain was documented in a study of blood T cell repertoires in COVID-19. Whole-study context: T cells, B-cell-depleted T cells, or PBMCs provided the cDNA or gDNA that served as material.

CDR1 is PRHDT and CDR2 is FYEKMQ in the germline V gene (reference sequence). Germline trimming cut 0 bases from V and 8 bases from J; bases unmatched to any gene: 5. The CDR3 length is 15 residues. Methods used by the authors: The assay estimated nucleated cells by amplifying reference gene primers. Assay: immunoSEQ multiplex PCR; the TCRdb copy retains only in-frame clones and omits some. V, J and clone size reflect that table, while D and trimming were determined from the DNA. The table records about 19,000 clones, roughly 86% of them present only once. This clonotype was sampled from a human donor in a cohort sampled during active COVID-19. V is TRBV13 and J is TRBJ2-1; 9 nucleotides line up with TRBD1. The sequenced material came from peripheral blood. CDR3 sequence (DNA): TGTGCCAGCAGCTTAGGCCGGGACAGGGCTTATGAGCAGTTCTTC. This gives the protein CASSLGRDRAYEQFF.